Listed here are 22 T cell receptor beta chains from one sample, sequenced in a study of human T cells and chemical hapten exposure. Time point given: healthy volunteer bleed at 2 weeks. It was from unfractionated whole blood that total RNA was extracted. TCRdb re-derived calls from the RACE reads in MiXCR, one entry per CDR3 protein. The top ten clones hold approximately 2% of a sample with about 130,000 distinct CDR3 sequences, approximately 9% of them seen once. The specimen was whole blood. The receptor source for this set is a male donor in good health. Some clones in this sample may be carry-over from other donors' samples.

The CDR3 sequence is CASSPQGQQTYGYTF. The CDR3 DNA follows: TGTGCCAGTAGTCCTCAGGGACAGCAAACCTATGGCTACACCTTC. J is TRBJ1-2 and V is TRBV19, with TRBD1 identical over 7 bases. V trimming: 5 bases; J trimming: 4 bases; junction bases outside the gene matches: 10. The CDR3 extends over 15 amino acids. Germline assignment: CDR1 LNHDA and CDR2 SQIVND (reference sequence).

The CDR3 spells CASSLGRQGHNTGELFF. The CDR3 DNA reads as TGTGCCAGCAGCTTAGGGCGGCAGGGCCATAACACCGGGGAGCTGTTTTTT. This sequence joins TRBV7-6 and TRBJ2-2, with D tentatively TRBD1 (5 bases). Germline V gives CDR1 SGHVS, CDR2 FNYEAQ. Deletions cut 1 base from V and 2 bases from J, with 14 bases between. This CDR3 is 17 amino acids long.

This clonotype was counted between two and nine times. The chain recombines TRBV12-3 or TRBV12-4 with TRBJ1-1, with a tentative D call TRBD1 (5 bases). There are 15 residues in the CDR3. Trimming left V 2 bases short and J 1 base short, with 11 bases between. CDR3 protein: CASSLPGRANTEAFF. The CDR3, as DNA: TGTGCCAGCAGTTTACCGGGACGGGCGAACACTGAAGCTTTCTTT.

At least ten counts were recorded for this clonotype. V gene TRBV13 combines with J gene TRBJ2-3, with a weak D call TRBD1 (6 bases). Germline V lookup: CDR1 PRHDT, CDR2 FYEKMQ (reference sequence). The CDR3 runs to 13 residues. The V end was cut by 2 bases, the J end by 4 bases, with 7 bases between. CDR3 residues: CASSLPGADTQYF. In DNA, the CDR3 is TGTGCCAGCAGCTTACCAGGGGCAGATACGCAGTATTTT.

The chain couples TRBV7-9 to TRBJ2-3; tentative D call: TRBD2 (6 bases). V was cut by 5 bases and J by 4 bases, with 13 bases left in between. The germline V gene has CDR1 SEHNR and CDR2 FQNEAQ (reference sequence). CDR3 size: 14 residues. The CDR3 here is CASSPGGLADTQYF. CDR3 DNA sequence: TGTGCCAGCAGCCCCGGAGGGCTTGCAGATACGCAGTATTTT.

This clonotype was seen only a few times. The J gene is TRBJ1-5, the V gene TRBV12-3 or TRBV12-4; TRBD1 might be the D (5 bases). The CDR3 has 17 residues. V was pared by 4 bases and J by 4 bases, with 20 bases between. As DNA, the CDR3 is TGTGCCAGCAGTTCTGGGGCCAACTCGGGGCAAAATCAGCCCCAGCATTTT. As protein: CASSSGANSGQNQPQHF.

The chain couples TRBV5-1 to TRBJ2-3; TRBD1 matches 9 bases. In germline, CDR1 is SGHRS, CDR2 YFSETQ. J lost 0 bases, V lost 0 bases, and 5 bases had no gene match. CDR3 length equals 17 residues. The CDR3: CASSLGTGVSSTDTQYF. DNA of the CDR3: TGCGCCAGCAGCTTGGGGACAGGGGTGTCGAGCACAGATACGCAGTATTTT. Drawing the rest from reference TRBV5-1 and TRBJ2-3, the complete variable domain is KAGVTQTPRYLIKTRGQQVTLSCSPISGHRSVSWYQQTPGQGLQFLFEYFSETQRNKGNFPGRFSGRQFSNSRSEMNVSTLELGDSALYLCASSLGTGVSSTDTQYFGPGTRLTVL.

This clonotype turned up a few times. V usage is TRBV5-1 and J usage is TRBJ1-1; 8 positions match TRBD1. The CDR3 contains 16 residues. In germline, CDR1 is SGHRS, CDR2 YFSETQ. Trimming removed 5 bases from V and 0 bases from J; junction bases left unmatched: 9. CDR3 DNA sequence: TGCGCCAGCAGAATTACCGGGACAGGATTGAACACTGAAGCTTTCTTT. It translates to CASRITGTGLNTEAFF.

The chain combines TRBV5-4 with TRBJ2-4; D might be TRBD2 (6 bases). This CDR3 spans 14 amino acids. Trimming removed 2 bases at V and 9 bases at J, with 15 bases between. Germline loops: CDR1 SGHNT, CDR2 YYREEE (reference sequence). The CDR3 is CASSFAGSQGIQYF. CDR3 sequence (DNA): TGTGCCAGCAGCTTCGCCGGGAGTCAAGGCATTCAGTACTTC.

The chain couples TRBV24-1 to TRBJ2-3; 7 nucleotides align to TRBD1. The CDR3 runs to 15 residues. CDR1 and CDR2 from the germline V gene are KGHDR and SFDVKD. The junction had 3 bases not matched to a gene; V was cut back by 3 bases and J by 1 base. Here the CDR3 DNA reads TGTGCCACCAGTGATAGAGGGGGCGGCACAGATACGCAGTATTTT. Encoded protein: CATSDRGGGTDTQYF.

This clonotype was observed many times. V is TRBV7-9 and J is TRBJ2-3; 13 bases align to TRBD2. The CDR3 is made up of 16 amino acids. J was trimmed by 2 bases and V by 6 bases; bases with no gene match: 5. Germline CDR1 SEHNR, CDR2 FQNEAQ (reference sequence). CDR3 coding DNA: TGTGCCAGCAGTCCCGGGACTAGCGGGGACACAGATACGCAGTATTTT. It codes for CASSPGTSGDTDTQYF.

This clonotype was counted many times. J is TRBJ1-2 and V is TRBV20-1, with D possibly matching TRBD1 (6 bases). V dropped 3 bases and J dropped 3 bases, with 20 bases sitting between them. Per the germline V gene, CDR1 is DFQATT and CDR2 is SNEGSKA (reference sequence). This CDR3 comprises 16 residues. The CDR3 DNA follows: TGCAGTGCTAGTCGCAGGGGCACTATGGGCGACTATGGCTACACCTTC. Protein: CSASRRGTMGDYGYTF.

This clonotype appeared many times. Here the CDR3 reads CASSLVGLYSYQPQHF. CDR3 in DNA: TGTGCCAGCAGTTTAGTAGGGTTGTATTCGTATCAGCCCCAGCATTTT. The rearrangement joins TRBV12-3 or TRBV12-4 to TRBJ1-5; D ambiguous. V dropped 1 base and J dropped 5 bases, with 15 bases sitting between them. This CDR3 comprises 16 residues.

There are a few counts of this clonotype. The CDR3 loop reads CASSIRSYGYTF. CDR3 coding DNA: TGTGCCAGTAGTATACGCAGCTATGGCTACACCTTC. The chain recombines TRBV19 with TRBJ1-2; the D is unclear. The CDR3 is 12 residues long. Germline CDR1 is LNHDA and CDR2 is SQIVND (reference sequence). V gave up 2 bases and J gave up 4 bases, with 5 bases separating them.

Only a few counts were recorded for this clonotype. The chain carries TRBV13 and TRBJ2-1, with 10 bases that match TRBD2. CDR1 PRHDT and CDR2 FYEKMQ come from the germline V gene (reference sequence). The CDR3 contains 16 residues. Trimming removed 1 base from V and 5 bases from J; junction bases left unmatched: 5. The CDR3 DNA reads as TGTGCCAGCAGCTTAGCTAGCGGGAGTCGAGACAATGAGCAGTTCTTC. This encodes CASSLASGSRDNEQFF.

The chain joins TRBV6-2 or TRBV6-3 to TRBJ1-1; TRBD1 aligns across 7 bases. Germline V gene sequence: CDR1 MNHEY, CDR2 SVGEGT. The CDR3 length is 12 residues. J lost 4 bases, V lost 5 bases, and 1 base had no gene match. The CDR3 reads CASSAGGTEAFF. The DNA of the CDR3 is TGTGCCAGCAGTGCAGGGGGCACTGAAGCTTTCTTT.

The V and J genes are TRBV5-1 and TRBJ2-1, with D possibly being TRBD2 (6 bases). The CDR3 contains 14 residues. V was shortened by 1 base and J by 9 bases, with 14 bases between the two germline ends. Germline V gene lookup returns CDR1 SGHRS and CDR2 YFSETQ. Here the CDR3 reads CASSLSAGSFEQFF. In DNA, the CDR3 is TGCGCCAGCAGCTTGTCGGCGGGATCGTTTGAGCAGTTCTTC.

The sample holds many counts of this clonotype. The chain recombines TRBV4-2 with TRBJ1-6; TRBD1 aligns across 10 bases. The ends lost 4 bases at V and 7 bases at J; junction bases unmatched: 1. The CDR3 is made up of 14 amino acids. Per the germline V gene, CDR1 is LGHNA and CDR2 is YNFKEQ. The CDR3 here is CASSRGQGNSPLHF. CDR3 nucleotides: TGTGCCAGCAGCCGGGGACAGGGGAATTCACCCCTCCACTTT.

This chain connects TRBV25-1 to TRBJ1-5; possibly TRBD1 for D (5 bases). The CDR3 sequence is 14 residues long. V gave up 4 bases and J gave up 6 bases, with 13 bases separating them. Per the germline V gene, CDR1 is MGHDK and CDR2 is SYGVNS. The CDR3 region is CASSGPGGGQPQHF. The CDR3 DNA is TGTGCCAGCAGTGGCCCGGGGGGTGGTCAGCCCCAGCATTTT.

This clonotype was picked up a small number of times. CDR3 residues: CASSIEAARTYEQYF. The CDR3 DNA follows: TGTGCCAGTAGTATAGAGGCAGCGAGAACTTACGAGCAGTACTTC. The gene calls are TRBV19 and TRBJ2-7, with D unclear. Trimming shortened V by 0 bases and J by 4 bases, and 13 bases separated the two germline ends. Germline V lookup: CDR1 LNHDA, CDR2 SQIVND (reference sequence). The CDR3 runs 15 residues.

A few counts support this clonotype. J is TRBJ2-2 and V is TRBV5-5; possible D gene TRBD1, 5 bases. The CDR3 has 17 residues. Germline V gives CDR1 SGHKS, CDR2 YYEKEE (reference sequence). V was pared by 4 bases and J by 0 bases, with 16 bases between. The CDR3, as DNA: TGTGCCAGCAGCCTATTTCGCAGGGTCCCGAACACCGGGGAGCTGTTTTTT. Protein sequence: CASSLFRRVPNTGELFF. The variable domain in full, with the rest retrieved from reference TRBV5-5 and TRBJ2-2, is DAGVTQSPTHLIKTRGQQVTLRCSPISGHKSVSWYQQVLGQGPQFIFQYYEKEERGRGNFPDRFSARQFPNYSSELNVNALLLGDSALYLCASSLFRRVPNTGELFFGEGSRLTVL.

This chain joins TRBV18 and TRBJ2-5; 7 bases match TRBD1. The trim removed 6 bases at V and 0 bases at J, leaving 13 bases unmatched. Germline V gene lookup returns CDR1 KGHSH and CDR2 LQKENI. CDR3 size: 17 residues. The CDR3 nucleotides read TGTGCCAGCTCCGCCATACTTGGACAGGCGAACCAAGAGACCCAGTACTTC. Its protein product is CASSAILGQANQETQYF. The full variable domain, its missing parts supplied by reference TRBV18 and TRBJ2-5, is NAGVMQNPRHLVRRRGQEARLRCSPMKGHSHVYWYRQLPEEGLKFMVYLQKENIIDESGMPKERFSAEFPKEGPSILRIQQVVRGDSAAYFCASSAILGQANQETQYFGPGTRLLVL.